This record covers a single T cell receptor (beta chain). What it recognizes is unknown. These data come from a study of OX40 agonist ivuxolimab in advanced cancers. Background on the study: Patients were dosed intravenously with ivuxolimab at 0.01 to 10 mg/kg every 2 weeks. Study outcomes and limitations: Dose levels from 0.1 to 3.0 mg/kg saw CD4+ and CD8+ blood T cells expand clonally by week 6.

TCRdb's copy holds only in-frame clones and misses some; the assay was immunoSEQ multiplex PCR. The sample has some 150,000 clones, more than 85% seen once. Looked up from germline, CDR1 is SGHTA and CDR2 is FQGNSA. V was clipped by 5 bases and J by 1 base; unmatched bases: 7. CDR3 length equals 16 residues. This sequence was found in an adult with an advanced solid tumor such as melanoma, head and neck, liver or kidney cancer. Sequenced material: CD4+ or CD8+ T cells sorted from blood, taken in a trial of the OX40 agonist ivuxolimab. The V gene is TRBV7-2, the J gene TRBJ1-1; 10 nucleotides line up with TRBD1. The CDR3 sequence is CASSVFRDRGNTEAFF. CDR3 DNA: TGTGCCAGCAGCGTCTTCCGGGACAGGGGGAACACTGAAGCTTTCTTT.